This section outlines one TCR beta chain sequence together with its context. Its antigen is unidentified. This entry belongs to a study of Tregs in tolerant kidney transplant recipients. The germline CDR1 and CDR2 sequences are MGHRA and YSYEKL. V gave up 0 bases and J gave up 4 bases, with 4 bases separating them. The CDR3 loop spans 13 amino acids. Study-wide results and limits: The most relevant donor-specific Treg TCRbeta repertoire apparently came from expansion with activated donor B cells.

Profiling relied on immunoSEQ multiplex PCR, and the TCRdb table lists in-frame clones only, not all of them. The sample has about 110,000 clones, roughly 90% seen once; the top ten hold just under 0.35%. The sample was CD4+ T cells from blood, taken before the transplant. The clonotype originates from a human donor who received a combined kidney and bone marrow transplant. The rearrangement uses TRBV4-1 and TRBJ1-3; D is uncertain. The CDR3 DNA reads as TGCGCCAGCAGCCAAGACGGGGGAAACACCATATATTTT. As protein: CASSQDGGNTIYF.